This T cell receptor (beta chain) was sequenced during a study of regulatory and conventional T cells in RAG deficiency. Study outcomes and limitations: Omenn syndrome and CID/AS patients had around 100-fold fewer unique Treg TCR beta sequences, versus approximately 9.6-fold elsewhere.

Per the germline V gene, CDR1 is MNHNS and CDR2 is SASEGT. The CDR3 loop spans 14 amino acids. Trimming stripped 6 bases from V and 2 bases from J, with 10 bases between. As concerns this clone: What it recognizes is unknown.

Blood CD4+ CD25-high CD127-low regulatory T cells supplied the genomic DNA template. Profiled with immunoSEQ multiplex PCR; TCRdb holds only in-frame clones, not every one. The sample shows approximately 9,000 clones, roughly nine tenths of them seen only once. These same records also appear under a second study, on regulatory T cells. That study adds: The PCR used 52 TRBV and 13 TRBJ primers.

The specimen sequenced was Tregs sorted from blood. The rearrangement joins TRBV6-1 to TRBJ2-2; D perhaps matches TRBD1 (6 bases). This receptor was identified in a human donor in good health. This chain's CDR3 is CASRGTTNTGELFF. CDR3 DNA sequence: TGTGCCAGCAGAGGGACAACTAACACCGGGGAGCTGTTTTTT.